This TCR beta chain was captured by sequencing in a study of blood T cells in healthy people across ages. The sample holds a few counts of this clonotype. PCR was performed a second time for 7 to 11 cycles using a sample-barcoded 5' primer and a J-beta primer mix. TCRdb fed the 5' RACE reads into MiXCR, producing one record per CDR3 protein. The sample contains about 720,000 distinct CDR3 sequences, 20% to 25% of which appear only once. A further study also used this sample, focusing on T cells of mothers and their children.

Sequenced: blood. The TCR was taken from a boy between 10 and 17 years old in good health.

CDR3 in amino acids: CASSGTGEQYF. In DNA, the CDR3 is TGTGCCAGCAGCGGGACTGGCGAGCAGTACTTC. This chain uses TRBV9 with TRBJ2-7, with D perhaps TRBD2 (5 bases). Germline CDR1 SGDLS, CDR2 YYNGEE. The V and J ends lost 3 bases and 6 bases respectively, with 7 bases between them. This CDR3 spans 11 amino acids.